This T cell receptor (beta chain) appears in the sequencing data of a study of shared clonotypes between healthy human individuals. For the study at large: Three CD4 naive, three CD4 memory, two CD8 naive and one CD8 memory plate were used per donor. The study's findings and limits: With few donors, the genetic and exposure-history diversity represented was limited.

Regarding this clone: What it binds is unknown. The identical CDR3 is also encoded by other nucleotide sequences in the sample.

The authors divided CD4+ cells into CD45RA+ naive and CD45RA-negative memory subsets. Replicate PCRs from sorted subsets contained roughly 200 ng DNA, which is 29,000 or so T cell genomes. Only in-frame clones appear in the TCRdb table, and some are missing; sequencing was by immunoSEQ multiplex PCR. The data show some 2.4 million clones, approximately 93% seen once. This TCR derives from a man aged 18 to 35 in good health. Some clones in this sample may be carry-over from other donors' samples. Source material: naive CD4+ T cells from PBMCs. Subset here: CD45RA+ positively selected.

The CDR3: CASSLGRNTGELFF. CDR3 coding DNA: TGTGCCAGCAGCCTCGGACGGAACACCGGGGAGCTGTTTTTT. The chain carries TRBV5-6 and TRBJ2-2; no firm D call. V shed 4 bases and J shed 1 base, with 8 bases lying between them. The CDR3 totals 14 residues. Germline CDR1 and CDR2: SGHDT and YYEEEE. The full variable domain, with the rest looked up from reference TRBV5-6 and TRBJ2-2, is DAGVTQSPTHLIKTRGQQVTLRCSPKSGHDTVSWYQQALGQGPQFIFQYYEEEERQRGNFPDRFSGHQFPNYSSELNVNALLLGDSALYLCASSLGRNTGELFFGEGSRLTVL.